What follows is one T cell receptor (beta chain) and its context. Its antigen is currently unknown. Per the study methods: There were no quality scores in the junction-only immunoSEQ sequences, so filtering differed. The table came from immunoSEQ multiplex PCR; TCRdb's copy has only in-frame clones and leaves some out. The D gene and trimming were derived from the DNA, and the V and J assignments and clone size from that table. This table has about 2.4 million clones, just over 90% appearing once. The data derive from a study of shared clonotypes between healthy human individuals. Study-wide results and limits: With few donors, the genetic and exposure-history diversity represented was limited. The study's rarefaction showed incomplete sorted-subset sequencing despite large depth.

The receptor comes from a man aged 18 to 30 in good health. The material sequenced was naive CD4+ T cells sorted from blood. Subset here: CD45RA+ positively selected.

CDR3 sequence: CASSPGTGVKEQYF. The CDR3 nucleotides read TGTGCCAGTAGCCCCGGGACAGGGGTTAAAGAGCAGTACTTC. This chain uses TRBV19 with TRBJ2-7; the match to TRBD1 covers 10 bases. This CDR3 spans 14 amino acids. Germline V gene lookup returns CDR1 LNHDA and CDR2 SQIVND (reference sequence). V shed 6 bases, J shed 7 bases, and the junction held 9 bases outside the gene matches.